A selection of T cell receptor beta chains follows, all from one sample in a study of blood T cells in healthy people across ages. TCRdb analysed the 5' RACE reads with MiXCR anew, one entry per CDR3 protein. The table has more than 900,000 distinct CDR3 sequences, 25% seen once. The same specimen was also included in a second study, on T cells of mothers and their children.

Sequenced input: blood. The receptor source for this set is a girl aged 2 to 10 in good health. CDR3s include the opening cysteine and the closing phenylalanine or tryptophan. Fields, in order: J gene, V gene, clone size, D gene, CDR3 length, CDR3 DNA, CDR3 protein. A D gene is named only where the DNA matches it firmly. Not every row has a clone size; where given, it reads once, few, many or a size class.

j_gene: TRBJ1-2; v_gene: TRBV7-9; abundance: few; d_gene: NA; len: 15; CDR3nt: TGTGCCAGCAGCGAACTCAAGGCGTACGACTATGGCTACACCTTC; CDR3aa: CASSELKAYDYGYTF
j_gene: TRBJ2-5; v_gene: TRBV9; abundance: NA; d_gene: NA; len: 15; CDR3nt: TGTGCCAGCAGCTTAGGGCAGGGGCAGGCAGAGACCCAGTACTTC; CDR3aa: CASSLGQGQAETQYF
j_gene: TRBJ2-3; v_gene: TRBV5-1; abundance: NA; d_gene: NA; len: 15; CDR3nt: TGCGCCAGCAGCGGGGTAGGGGGACACACAGATGCGCAGTATTTT; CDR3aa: CASSGVGGHTDAQYF
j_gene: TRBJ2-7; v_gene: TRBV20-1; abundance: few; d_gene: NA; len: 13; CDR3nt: TGCAGTGCTAGAGGGACAGACCTCTCCGAGCAGTACTTC; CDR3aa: CSARGTDLSEQYF
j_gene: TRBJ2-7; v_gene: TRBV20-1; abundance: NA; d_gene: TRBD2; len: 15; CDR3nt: TGCAGTGCTAAGTCCGGGACTAGCGGGAGTTACGAGCAGTACTTC; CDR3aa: CSAKSGTSGSYEQYF
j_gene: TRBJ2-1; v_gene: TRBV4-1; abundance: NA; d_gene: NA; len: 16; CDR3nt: TGCGCCAGCAGCCAAGAGTACCCGGCCCTTTACAATGAGCAGTTCTTC; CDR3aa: CASSQEYPALYNEQFF
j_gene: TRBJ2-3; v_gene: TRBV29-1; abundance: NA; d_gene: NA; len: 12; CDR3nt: TGCAGCGTTAACGGCGCCGCAGATACGCAGTATTTT; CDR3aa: CSVNGAADTQYF
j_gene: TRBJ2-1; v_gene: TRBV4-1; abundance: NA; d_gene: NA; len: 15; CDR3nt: TGCGCCAGCAGTCTCGGGGAGACCCTTGGCGGTGAGCAGTTCTTC; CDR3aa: CASSLGETLGGEQFF
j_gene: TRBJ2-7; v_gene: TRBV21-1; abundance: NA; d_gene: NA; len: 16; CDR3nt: TGTGCCAGCAGAAAAAAGGAATACAGCCTCTCCTACGAGCAGTACTTC; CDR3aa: CASRKKEYSLSYEQYF
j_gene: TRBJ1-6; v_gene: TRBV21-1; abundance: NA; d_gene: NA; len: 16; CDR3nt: TGTGCCAGCAGCAAAGAGGGCAGCTATTTTAATTCACCCCTCCACTTT; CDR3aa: CASSKEGSYFNSPLHF
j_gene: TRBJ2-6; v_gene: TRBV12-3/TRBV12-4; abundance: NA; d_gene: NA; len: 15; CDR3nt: TGTGCCACCAACGGACCCTATTCTGGGGCCAACGTCCTGACTTTC; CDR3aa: CATNGPYSGANVLTF
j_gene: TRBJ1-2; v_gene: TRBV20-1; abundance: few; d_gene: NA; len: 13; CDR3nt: TGCAGTGCCCCACGGACGGGAACCTATGGCTACACCTTC; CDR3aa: CSAPRTGTYGYTF
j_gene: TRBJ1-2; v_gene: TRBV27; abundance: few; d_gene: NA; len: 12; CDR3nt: TGTGCAGCAGGGAAGGGTTATTATGGCTACACCTTC; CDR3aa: CAAGKGYYGYTF
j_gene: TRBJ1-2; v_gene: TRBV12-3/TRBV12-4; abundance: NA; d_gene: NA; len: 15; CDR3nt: TGTGCCAGCAGTTCCGGGACAAGAGATCGATATGGCTACACCTTC; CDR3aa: CASSSGTRDRYGYTF
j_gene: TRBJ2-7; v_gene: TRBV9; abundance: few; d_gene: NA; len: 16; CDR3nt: TGTGCCAGCAGCATGACGCGGGACAGTCACTCCTACGAGCAGTACTTC; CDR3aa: CASSMTRDSHSYEQYF
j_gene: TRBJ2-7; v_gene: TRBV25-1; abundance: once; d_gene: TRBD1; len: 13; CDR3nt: TGTGCCAGCAGCCGGGACAGGATTGGCGAGCAGTACTTC; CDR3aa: CASSRDRIGEQYF
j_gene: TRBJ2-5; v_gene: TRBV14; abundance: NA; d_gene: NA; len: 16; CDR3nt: TGTGCCAGCAGCCAGATAAAGGGGGTCCGAGGAGAGACCCAGTACTTC; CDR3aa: CASSQIKGVRGETQYF
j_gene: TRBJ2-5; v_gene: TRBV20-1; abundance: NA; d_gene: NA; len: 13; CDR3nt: TGCAGTGCTCTGAACAGGGACCAAGAGACCCAGTACTTC; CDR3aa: CSALNRDQETQYF
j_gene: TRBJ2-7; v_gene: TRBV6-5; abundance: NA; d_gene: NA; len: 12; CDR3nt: TGTGCCAGCAGTTACTCTCAAGACGAGCAGTACTTC; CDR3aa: CASSYSQDEQYF
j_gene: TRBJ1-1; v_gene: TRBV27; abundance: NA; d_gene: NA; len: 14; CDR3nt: TGTGCCAGCAGTTTAAAAATCCGGGGTTATGAAGCTTTCTTT; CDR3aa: CASSLKIRGYEAFF
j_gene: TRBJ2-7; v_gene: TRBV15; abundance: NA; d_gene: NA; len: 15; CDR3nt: TGTGCCACCAGCAGAGAGAATAGCGGATCCTACGAGCAGTACTTC; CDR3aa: CATSRENSGSYEQYF
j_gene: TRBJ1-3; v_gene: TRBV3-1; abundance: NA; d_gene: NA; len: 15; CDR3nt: TGTGCCAGCAGCCAAGCGGCGTGGTCTGGAAACACCATATATTTT; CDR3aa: CASSQAAWSGNTIYF
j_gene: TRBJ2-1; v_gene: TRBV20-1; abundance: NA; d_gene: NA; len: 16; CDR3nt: TGCAGTGCCCATATGGCTGGGAGCGGACAATACAATGAGCAGTTCTTC; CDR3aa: CSAHMAGSGQYNEQFF
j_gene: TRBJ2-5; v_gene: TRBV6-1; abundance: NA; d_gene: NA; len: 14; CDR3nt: TGTGCCAGCAGTGGCAGGGGCGTCCTCGAGACCCAGTACTTC; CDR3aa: CASSGRGVLETQYF
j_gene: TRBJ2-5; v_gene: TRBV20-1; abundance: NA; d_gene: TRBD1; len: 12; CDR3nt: TGCAGTGCAAGGGACAGGGAAGAGACCCAGTACTTC; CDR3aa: CSARDREETQYF
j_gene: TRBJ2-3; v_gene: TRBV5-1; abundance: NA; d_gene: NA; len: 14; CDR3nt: TGCGCCAGCAGCCGCGGGATACACACAGATACGCAGTATTTT; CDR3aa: CASSRGIHTDTQYF
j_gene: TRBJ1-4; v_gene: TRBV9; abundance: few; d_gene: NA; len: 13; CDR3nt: TGTGCCAGCAGCGTAGCTGGTTATGAAGAACTGTTTTTT; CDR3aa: CASSVAGYEELFF
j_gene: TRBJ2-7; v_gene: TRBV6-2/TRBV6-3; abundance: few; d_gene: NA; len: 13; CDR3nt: TGTGCCAGCAGTTTCGACACTTTATTAGAGCAGTACTTC; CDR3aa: CASSFDTLLEQYF
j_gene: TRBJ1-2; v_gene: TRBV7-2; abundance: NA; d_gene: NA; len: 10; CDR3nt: TGTGCCAGCAGACAACGGGGCTACACCTTC; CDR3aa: CASRQRGYTF
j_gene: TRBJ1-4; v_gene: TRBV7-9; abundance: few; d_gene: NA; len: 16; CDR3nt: TGTGCCAGCAGCTTATTAGGCGGTGCAACTAATGAAAAACTGTTTTTT; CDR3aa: CASSLLGGATNEKLFF
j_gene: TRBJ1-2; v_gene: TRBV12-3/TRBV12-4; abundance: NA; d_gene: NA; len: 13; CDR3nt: TGTGCCAGCAGACCCTGGGATAACTATGGCTACACCTTC; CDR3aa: CASRPWDNYGYTF
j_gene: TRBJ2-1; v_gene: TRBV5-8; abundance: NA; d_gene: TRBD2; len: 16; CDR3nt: TGTGCCAGCAGCTCCCCTCGAGGACTAGCTTACAATGAGCAGTTCTTC; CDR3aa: CASSSPRGLAYNEQFF
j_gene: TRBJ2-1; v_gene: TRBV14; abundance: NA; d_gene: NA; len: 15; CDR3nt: TGTGCCAGCAGCCAAGAACTACTCCAAACGGGTGAGCAGTTCTTC; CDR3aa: CASSQELLQTGEQFF
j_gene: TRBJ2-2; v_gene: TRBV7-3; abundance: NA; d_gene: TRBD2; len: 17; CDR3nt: TGTGCCAGCAGCTTAATAGCGGGAACCGCGAACACCGGGGAGCTGTTTTTT; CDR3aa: CASSLIAGTANTGELFF
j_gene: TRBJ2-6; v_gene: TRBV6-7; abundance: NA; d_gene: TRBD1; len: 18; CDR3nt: TGTGCCAGCTCTCCTTGGGGGGACAGGACGACCTGGGCCAACGTCCTGACTTTC; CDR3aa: CASSPWGDRTTWANVLTF
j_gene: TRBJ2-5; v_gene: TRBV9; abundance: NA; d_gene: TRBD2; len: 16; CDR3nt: TGTGCCAGCAGCTCCGAGACTAGCGGGGTAAAAGAGACCCAGTACTTC; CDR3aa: CASSSETSGVKETQYF
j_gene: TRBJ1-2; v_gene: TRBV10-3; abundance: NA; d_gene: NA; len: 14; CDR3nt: TGTGCCATCAGGAGGGCTGGAACTAACTATGGCTACACCTTC; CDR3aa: CAIRRAGTNYGYTF
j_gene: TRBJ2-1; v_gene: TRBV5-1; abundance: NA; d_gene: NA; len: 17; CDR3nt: TGCGCCAGCAGCTTGGACTCATGGGCCAATTGGGACAATGAGCAGTTCTTC; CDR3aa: CASSLDSWANWDNEQFF
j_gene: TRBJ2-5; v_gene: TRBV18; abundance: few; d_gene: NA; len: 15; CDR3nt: TGTGCCAGCTCACCAGGGACTTCTTACCAAGAGACCCAGTACTTC; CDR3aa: CASSPGTSYQETQYF
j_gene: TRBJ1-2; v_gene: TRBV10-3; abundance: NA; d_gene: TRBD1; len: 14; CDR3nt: TGTGCCATCAGTGTGGACAGGGAGGACTATGGCTACACCTTC; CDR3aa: CAISVDREDYGYTF
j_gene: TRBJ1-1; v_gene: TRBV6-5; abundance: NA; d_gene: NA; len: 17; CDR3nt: TGTGCCAGCAGTTACTTAAGCGGGGTCGGGGGAGGGACTGAAGCTTTCTTT; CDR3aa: CASSYLSGVGGGTEAFF
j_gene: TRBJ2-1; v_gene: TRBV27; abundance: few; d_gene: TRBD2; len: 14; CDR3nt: TGTGCCAGCACCATTCTAGCGGGAGTCGATGAGCAGTTCTTC; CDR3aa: CASTILAGVDEQFF
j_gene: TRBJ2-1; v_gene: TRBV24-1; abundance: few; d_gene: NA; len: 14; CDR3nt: TGTGCCACCAGTGATTTGATAAATGTGAGAGAGCAGTTCTTC; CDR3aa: CATSDLINVREQFF
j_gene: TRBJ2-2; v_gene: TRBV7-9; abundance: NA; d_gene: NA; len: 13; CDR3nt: TGTGCCAGCAGCCACTCAAACACCGGGGAGCTGTTTTTT; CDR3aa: CASSHSNTGELFF
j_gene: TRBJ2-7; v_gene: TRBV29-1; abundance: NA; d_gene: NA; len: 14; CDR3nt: TGCAGCGTTGATGGACGCCCGGGCCAATACGAGCAGTACTTC; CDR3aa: CSVDGRPGQYEQYF
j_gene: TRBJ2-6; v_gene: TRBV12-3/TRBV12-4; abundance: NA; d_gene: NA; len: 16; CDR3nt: TGTGCCAGCAGTTTAGCCTATGGCTCTGGGGCCAACGTCCTGACTTTC; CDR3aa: CASSLAYGSGANVLTF
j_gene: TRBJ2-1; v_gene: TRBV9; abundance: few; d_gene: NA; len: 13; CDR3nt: TGTGCCAGCAGCTCAACGCAGGGGTTTGAGCAGTTCTTC; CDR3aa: CASSSTQGFEQFF
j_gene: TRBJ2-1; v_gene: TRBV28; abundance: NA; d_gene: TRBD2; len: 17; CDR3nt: TGTGCCAGCAGCTATCCTAGGAGCGGGAGCTCCTACAATGAGCAGTTCTTC; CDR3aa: CASSYPRSGSSYNEQFF
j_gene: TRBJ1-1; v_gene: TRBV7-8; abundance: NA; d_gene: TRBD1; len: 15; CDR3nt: TGTGCCAGCAGCCTTCGGACAGGGAAGAACACTGAAGCTTTCTTT; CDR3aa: CASSLRTGKNTEAFF
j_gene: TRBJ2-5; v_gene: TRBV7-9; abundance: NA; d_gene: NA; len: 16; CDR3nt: TGTGCCAGCAGCTTATATCCGACTACGCCCCAAGAGACCCAGTACTTC; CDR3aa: CASSLYPTTPQETQYF
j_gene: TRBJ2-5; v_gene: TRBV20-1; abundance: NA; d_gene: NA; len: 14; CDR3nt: TGCAGTGCTAGGGGCCTACGACTGGAAGAGACCCAGTACTTC; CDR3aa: CSARGLRLEETQYF
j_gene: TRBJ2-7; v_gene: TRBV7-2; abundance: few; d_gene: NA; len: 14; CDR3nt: TGTGCCAGCAGCTACCCGGGACTTTCTGACGAGCAGTACTTC; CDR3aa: CASSYPGLSDEQYF
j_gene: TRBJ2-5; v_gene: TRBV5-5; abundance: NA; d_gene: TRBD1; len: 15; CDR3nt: TGTGCCAGCAGCTTGGATCAGGGGGCTGGCGAGACCCAGTACTTC; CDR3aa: CASSLDQGAGETQYF
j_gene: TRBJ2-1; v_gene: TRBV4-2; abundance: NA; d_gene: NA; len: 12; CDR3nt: TGTGCCAGCAGCGCCCAAGAGGAGGAGCAGTTCTTC; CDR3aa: CASSAQEEEQFF